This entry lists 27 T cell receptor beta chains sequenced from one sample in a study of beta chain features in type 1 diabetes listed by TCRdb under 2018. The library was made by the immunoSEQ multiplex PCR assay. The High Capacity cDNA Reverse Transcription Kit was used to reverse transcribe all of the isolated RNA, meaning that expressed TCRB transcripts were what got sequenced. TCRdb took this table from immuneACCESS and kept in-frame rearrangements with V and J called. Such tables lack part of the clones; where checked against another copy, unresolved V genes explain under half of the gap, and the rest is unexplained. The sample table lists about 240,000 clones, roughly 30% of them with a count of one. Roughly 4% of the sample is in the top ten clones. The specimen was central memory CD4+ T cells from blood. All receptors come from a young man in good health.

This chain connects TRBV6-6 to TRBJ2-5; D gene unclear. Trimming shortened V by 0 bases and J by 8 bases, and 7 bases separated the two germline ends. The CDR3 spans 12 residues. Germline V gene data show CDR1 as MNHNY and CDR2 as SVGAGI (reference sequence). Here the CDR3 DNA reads TGTGCCAGCAGTTACTCGAGAGATACCCAGTACTTC. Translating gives CASSYSRDTQYF.

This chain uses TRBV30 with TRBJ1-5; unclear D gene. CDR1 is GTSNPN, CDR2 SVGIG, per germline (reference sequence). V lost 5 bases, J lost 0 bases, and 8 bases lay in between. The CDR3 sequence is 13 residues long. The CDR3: CAWSKGSNQPQHF. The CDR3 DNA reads TGTGCCTGGTCAAAAGGTAGCAATCAGCCCCAGCATTTT.

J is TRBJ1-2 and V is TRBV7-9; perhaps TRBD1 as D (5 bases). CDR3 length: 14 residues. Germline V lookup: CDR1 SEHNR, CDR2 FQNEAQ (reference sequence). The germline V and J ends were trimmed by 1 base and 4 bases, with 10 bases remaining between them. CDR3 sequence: CASSLGQPTYGYTF. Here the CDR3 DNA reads TGTGCCAGCAGCTTAGGACAGCCTACCTATGGCTACACCTTC.

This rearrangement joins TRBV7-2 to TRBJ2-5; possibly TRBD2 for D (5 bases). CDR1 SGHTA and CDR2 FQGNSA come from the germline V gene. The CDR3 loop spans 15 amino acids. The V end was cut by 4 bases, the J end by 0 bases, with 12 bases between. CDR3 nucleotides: TGTGCCAGCAGCTGGCGGGCAGCCGACCAAGAGACCCAGTACTTC. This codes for CASSWRAADQETQYF.

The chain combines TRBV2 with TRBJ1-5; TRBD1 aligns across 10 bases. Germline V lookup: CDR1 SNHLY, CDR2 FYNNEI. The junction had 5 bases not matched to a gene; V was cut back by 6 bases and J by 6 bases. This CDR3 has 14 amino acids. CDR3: CASREWTGGQPQHF. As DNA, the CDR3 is TGTGCCAGCAGGGAATGGACAGGGGGTCAGCCCCAGCATTTT.

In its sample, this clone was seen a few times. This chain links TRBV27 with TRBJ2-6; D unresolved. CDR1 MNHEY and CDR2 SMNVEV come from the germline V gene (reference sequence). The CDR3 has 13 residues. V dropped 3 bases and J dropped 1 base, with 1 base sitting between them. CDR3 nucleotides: TGTGCCAGCAGTTTTTCTGGGGCCAACGTCCTGACTTTC. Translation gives CASSFSGANVLTF. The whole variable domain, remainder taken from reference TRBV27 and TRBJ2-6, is EAQVTQNPRYLITVTGKKLTVTCSQNMNHEYMSWYRQDPGLGLRQIYYSMNVEVTDKGDVPEGYKVSRKEKRNFPLILESPSPNQTSLYFCASSFSGANVLTFGAGSRLTVL.

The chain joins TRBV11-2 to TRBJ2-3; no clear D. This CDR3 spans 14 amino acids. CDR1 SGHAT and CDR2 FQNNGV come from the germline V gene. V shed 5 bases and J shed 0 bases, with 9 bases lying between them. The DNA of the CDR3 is TGTGCCAGCAGCCTACGACTGAGCACAGATACGCAGTATTTT. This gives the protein CASSLRLSTDTQYF.

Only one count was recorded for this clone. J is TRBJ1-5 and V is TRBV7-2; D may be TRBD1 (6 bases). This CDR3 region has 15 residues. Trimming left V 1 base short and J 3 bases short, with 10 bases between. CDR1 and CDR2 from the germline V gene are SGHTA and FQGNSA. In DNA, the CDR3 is TGTGCCAGCAGCTTAGGTCCAGGGGACAATCAGCCCCAGCATTTT. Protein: CASSLGPGDNQPQHF. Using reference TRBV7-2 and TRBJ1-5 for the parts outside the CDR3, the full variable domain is GAGVSQSPSNKVTEKGKDVELRCDPISGHTALYWYRQSLGQGLEFLIYFQGNSAPDKSGLPSDRFSAERTGGSVSTLTIQRTQQEDSAVYLCASSLGPGDNQPQHFGDGTRLSIL.

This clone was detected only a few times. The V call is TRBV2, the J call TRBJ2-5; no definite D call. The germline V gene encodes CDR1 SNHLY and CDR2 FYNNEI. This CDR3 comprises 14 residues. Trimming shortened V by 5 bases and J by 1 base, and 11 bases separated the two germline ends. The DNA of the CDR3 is TGTGCCAGCAGTACGAGTCGCGGCCAAGAGACCCAGTACTTC. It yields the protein CASSTSRGQETQYF. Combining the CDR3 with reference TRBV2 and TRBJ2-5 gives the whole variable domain EPEVTQTPSHQVTQMGQEVILRCVPISNHLYFYWYRQILGQKVEFLVSFYNNEISEKSEIFDDQFSVERPDGSNFTLKIRSTKLEDSAMYFCASSTSRGQETQYFGPGTRLLVL.

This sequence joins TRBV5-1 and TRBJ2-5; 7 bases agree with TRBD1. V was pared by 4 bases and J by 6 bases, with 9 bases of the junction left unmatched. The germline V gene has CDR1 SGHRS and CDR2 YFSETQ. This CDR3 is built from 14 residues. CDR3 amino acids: CASSPTGSGKTQYF. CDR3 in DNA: TGCGCCAGCAGCCCGACAGGGTCCGGCAAGACCCAGTACTTC.

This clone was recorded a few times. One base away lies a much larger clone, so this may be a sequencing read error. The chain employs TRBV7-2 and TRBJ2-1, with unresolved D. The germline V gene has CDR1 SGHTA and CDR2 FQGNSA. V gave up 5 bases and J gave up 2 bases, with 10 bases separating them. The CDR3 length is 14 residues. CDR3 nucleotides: TGTGCCAGCAGCCCAATGAGCGCCTACAATGAGCAGTTCTTC. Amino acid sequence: CASSPMSAYNEQFF.

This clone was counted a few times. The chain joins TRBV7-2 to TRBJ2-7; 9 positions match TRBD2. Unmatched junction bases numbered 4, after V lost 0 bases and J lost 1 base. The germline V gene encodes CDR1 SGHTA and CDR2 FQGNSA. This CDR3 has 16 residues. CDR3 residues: CASSLAGSGGSYEQYF. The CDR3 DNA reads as TGTGCCAGCAGCTTAGCTGGTAGCGGGGGTTCCTACGAGCAGTACTTC.

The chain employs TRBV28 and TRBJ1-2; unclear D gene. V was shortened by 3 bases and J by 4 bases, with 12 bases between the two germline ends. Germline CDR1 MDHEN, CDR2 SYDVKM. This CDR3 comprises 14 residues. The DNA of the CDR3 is TGTGCCAGCAGTTTGTCCGGGTCGGGCTATGGCTACACCTTC. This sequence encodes CASSLSGSGYGYTF.

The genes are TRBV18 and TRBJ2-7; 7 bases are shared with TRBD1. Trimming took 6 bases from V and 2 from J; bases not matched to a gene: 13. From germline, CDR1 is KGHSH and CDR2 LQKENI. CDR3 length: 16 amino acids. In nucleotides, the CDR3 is TGTGCCAGCTCTACGAGCCGGGACAGCCGAACCTACGAGCAGTACTTC. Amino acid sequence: CASSTSRDSRTYEQYF.

CDR3 in amino acids: CASRRWETQYF. CDR3 nucleotides: TGTGCCAGCAGACGGTGGGAGACCCAGTACTTC. This chain uses TRBV2 with TRBJ2-5, with D uncertain. The CDR3 contains 11 residues. Trimming left V 6 bases short and J 5 bases short, with 7 bases between. Germline V lookup: CDR1 SNHLY, CDR2 FYNNEI.

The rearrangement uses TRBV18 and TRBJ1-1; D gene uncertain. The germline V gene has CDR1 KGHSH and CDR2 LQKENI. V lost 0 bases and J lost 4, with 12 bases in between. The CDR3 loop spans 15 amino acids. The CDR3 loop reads CASSPPRVGSTEAFF. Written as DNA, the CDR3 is TGTGCCAGCTCACCACCGAGGGTAGGGTCCACTGAAGCTTTCTTT.

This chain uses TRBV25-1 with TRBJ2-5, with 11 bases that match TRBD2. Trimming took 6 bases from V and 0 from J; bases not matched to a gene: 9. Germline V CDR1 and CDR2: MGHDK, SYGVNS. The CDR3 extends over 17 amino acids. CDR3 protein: CASRGTTSGGYQETQYF. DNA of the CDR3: TGTGCCAGCAGGGGGACCACTAGCGGGGGTTACCAAGAGACCCAGTACTTC.

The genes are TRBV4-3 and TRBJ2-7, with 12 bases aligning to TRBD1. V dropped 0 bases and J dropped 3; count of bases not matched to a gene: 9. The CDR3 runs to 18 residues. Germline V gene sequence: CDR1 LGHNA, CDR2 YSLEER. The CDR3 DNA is TGCGCCAGCAGCCAAGAGGGGGTCGGGACAGGGGGCTACTACGAGCAGTACTTC. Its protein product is CASSQEGVGTGGYYEQYF.

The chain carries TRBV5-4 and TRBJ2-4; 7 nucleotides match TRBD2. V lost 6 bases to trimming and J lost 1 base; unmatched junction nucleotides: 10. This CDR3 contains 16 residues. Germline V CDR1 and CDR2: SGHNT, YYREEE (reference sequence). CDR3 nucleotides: TGTGCCAGCACCCCTGGGGAGGGCTCGGCCAAAAACATTCAGTACTTC. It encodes CASTPGEGSAKNIQYF.

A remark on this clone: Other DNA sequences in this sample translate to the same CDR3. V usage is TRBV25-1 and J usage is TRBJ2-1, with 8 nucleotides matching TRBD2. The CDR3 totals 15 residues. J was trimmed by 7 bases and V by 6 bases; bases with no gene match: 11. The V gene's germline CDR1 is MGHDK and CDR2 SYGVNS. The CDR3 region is CASSRTSGGGNEQFF. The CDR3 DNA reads TGTGCCAGCAGCCGAACTAGCGGTGGCGGAAATGAGCAGTTCTTC.

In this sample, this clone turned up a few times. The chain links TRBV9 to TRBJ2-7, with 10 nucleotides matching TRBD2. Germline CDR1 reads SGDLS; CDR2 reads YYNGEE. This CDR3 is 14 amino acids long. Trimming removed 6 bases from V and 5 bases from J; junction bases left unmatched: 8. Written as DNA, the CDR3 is TGTGCCAGCATCGAGCGGGAGGGCCAACACGAGCAGTACTTC. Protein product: CASIEREGQHEQYF.

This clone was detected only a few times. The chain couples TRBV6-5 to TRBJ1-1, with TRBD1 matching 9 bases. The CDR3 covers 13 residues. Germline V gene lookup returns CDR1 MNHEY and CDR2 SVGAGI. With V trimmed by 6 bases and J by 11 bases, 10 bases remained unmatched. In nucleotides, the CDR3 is TGTGCCAGCAGGGGACAGGGAAGATTGTCGGCTTTCTTT. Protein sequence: CASRGQGRLSAFF.

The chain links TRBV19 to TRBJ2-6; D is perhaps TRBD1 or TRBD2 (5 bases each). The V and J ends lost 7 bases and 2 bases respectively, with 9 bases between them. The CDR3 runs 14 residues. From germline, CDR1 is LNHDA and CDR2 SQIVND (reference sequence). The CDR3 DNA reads TGTGCCAGTAATGTGGGGGCTGGGGCCAACGTCCTGACTTTC. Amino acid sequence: CASNVGAGANVLTF.

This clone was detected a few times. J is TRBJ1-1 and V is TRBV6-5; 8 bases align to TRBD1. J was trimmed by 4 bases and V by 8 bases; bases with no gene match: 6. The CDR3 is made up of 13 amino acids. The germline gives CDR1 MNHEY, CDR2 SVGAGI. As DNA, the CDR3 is TGTGCCAGCCACAGGGGGTTAGGCACTGAAGCTTTCTTT. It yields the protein CASHRGLGTEAFF.

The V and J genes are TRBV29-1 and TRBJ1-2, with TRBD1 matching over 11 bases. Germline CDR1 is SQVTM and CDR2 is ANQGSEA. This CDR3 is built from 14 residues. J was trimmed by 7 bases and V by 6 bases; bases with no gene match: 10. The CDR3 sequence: CSVERTGTGGGYTF. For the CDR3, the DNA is TGCAGCGTCGAGCGGACAGGGACAGGGGGTGGCTACACCTTC. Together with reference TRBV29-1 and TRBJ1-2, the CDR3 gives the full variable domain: SAVISQKPSRDICQRGTSLTIQCQVDSQVTMMFWYRQQPGQSLTLIATANQGSEATYESGFVIDKFPISRPNLTFSTLTVSNMSPEDSSIYLCSVERTGTGGGYTFGSGTRLTVV.

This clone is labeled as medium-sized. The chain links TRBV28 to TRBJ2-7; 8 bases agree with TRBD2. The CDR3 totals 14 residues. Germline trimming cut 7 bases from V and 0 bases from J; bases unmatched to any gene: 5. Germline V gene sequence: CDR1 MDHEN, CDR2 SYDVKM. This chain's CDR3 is CASTLGTSSYEQYF. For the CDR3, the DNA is TGTGCCAGCACCCTGGGGACTAGCTCCTACGAGCAGTACTTC.

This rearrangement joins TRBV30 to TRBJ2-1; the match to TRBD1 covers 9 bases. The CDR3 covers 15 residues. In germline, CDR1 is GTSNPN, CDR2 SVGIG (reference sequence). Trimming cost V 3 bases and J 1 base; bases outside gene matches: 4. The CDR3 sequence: CAWRAGQGSYNEQFF. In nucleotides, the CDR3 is TGTGCCTGGAGGGCTGGACAGGGGTCCTACAATGAGCAGTTCTTC.